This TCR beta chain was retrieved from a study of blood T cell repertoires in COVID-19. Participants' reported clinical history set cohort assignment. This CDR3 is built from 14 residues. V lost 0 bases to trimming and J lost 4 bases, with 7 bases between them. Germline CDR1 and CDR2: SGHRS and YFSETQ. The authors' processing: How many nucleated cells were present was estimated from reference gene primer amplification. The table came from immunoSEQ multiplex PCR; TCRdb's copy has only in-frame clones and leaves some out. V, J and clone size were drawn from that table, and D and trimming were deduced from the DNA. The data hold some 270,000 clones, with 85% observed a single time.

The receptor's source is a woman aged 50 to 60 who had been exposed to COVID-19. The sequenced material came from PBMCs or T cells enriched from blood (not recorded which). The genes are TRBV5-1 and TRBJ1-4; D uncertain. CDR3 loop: CASSLAGGNEKLFF. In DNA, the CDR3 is TGCGCCAGCAGCTTGGCCGGAGGTAATGAAAAACTGTTTTTT.